The rows below give T cell receptor beta chains drawn from one sample of a study of beta chain features in type 1 diabetes. Produced via immunoSEQ multiplex PCR; TCRdb's table is partial and in-frame only. The sample lists 300,000 or so clones, around 9.7% seen once, with 1% in the top ten. The sample taken for sequencing was central memory CD4+ T cells from blood. The origin of the receptors is a man younger than 45 with type 1 diabetes. Both conserved end residues are part of each CDR3. The order of the fields is CDR3 DNA, CDR3 protein, J gene, clone size, V gene, CDR3 length, D gene. A D gene is named only where the DNA matches it firmly. A row's size may be missing; if present it is once, few, many or a size class.

TGTGCCAGCCGGGGTGGGGGATCCCGCACCAATGAGCAGTTCTTC	CASRGGGSRTNEQFF	TRBJ2-1	NA	TRBV21-1	15	NA
TGCGCCAGCCAGCTACCTCCTTTGAATGAGCAGTTCTTC	CASQLPPLNEQFF	TRBJ2-1	NA	TRBV6-6	13	NA
TGTGCCAGCTCACCGGACTACGAGCAGTACTTC	CASSPDYEQYF	TRBJ2-7	NA	TRBV18	11	NA
TGCGCCAGCAGTCAGACAGGGACCTACAATGAGCAGTTCTTC	CASSQTGTYNEQFF	TRBJ2-1	NA	TRBV5-1	14	TRBD1
TGTGCCTGGAGTAGACAGGACAATCAGCCCCAGCATTTT	CAWSRQDNQPQHF	TRBJ1-5	NA	TRBV30	13	NA
TGTGCCAGCAGCCCCGCCGGGCGGGGGGCCCTCAATGAGCAGTTCTTC	CASSPAGRGALNEQFF	TRBJ2-1	few	TRBV7-9	16	TRBD2
TGCGCCAGCAGATCATCGGTAGCTATCAATGAAAAACTGTTTTTT	CASRSSVAINEKLFF	TRBJ1-4	NA	TRBV5-1	15	NA
TGTGCCAGCTCACCAGTAGGATTAGGCGAAAAACTGTTTTTT	CASSPVGLGEKLFF	TRBJ1-4	NA	TRBV18	14	NA
TGTGCCAGCAGCCGCTTTGGACAGGGGAATCAGCCCCAGCATTTT	CASSRFGQGNQPQHF	TRBJ1-5	many	TRBV7-2	15	TRBD1
TGTGCCAGCAGGGACATTTGGGCAGGGGAGTCACCCCTCCACTTT	CASRDIWAGESPLHF	TRBJ1-6	many	TRBV7-9	15	NA
TGCGCCAGCACTAGGGGGAATGGCTACACCTTC	CASTRGNGYTF	TRBJ1-2	few	TRBV4-3	11	NA
TGTGCCGGGACAACCACCTACGAGCAGTACTTC	CAGTTTYEQYF	TRBJ2-7	NA	TRBV30	11	NA
TGCGCCAGCAGTCAATCAGGGGGGGGCCGAGGAGAGACCCAGTACTTC	CASSQSGGGRGETQYF	TRBJ2-5	NA	TRBV23-1	16	NA
TGTGCCAGCAGTTCGGTCCACGGAAGGACTGAAGCTTTCTTT	CASSSVHGRTEAFF	TRBJ1-1	few	TRBV27	14	NA
TGTGCCAGCAGCGACCGAGCAAGGGGGCTCTATGGCTACACCTTC	CASSDRARGLYGYTF	TRBJ1-2	NA	TRBV28	15	TRBD1
TGCGCCAGCAGCTTGTTGAGCCAGGGTAATTCACCCCTCCACTTT	CASSLLSQGNSPLHF	TRBJ1-6	NA	TRBV5-1	15	NA
TGTGCCACCAAACAGGGGTTGAACACTGAAGCTTTCTTT	CATKQGLNTEAFF	TRBJ1-1	NA	TRBV25-1	13	TRBD1
TGTGCCAGCAGCTCAGGCGGAGGAAGCTATGAGCAGTTCTTC	CASSSGGGSYEQFF	TRBJ2-1	many	TRBV7-2	14	NA
TGTGCCAGCAGCTTAAATCAGGGGAGGAACACTGAAGCTTTCTTT	CASSLNQGRNTEAFF	TRBJ1-1	NA	TRBV7-2	15	NA
TGTGCCAGCAGTTCCACTAGCGGGGGCACCGGGGAGCTGTTTTTT	CASSSTSGGTGELFF	TRBJ2-2	NA	TRBV7-2	15	TRBD2
TGTGCCAGCAGCTTAGGTCCCAGCTTGACGGAGGTTGGCTACACCTTC	CASSLGPSLTEVGYTF	TRBJ1-2	few	TRBV7-2	16	NA
TGTGCCAGCAGCTTAGCAGGACAGGGTAATGAGCAGTTCTTC	CASSLAGQGNEQFF	TRBJ2-1	few	TRBV11-2	14	TRBD1
TGCAGTGCTAACGGACCAGAGCAGTTCTTC	CSANGPEQFF	TRBJ2-1	NA	TRBV20-1	10	NA
TGTGCCAGCGGAACCACGGGTGGAGAGCAGTACTTC	CASGTTGGEQYF	TRBJ2-7	NA	TRBV5-4	12	NA
TGTGCCAGCAGTTTATTCGCAGGGGGTGGCTACGAGCAGTACTTC	CASSLFAGGGYEQYF	TRBJ2-7	few	TRBV28	15	TRBD1
TGTGCCAGCATTAAACAGGGTTACACTGAAGCTTTCTTT	CASIKQGYTEAFF	TRBJ1-1	few	TRBV6-5	13	NA
TGTGCCAGCAGCTTAGATCTTCTCCCACCTGTCTTT	CASSLDLLPPVF	TRBJ2-3	NA	TRBV11-2	12	NA
TGCAGCGTTGAAGGACAGGGGAGGGGTGGAAACACCATATATTTT	CSVEGQGRGGNTIYF	TRBJ1-3	NA	TRBV29-1	15	TRBD1
TGTGCCTGGAGTCCCTCCCTAGCGGGGGCCGCCGAGCGGTTTACGCAGTATTTT	CAWSPSLAGAAERFTQYF	TRBJ2-3	NA	TRBV30	18	TRBD2
TGTGCCAGCACTCAACAGGGGATCTACGAGCAGTACTTC	CASTQQGIYEQYF	TRBJ2-7	few	TRBV5-6	13	TRBD1
TGTGCCAGCAGCTTATTACCCCATGGGATTGGGGGTGAGCAGTTCTTC	CASSLLPHGIGGEQFF	TRBJ2-1	NA	TRBV7-2	16	NA